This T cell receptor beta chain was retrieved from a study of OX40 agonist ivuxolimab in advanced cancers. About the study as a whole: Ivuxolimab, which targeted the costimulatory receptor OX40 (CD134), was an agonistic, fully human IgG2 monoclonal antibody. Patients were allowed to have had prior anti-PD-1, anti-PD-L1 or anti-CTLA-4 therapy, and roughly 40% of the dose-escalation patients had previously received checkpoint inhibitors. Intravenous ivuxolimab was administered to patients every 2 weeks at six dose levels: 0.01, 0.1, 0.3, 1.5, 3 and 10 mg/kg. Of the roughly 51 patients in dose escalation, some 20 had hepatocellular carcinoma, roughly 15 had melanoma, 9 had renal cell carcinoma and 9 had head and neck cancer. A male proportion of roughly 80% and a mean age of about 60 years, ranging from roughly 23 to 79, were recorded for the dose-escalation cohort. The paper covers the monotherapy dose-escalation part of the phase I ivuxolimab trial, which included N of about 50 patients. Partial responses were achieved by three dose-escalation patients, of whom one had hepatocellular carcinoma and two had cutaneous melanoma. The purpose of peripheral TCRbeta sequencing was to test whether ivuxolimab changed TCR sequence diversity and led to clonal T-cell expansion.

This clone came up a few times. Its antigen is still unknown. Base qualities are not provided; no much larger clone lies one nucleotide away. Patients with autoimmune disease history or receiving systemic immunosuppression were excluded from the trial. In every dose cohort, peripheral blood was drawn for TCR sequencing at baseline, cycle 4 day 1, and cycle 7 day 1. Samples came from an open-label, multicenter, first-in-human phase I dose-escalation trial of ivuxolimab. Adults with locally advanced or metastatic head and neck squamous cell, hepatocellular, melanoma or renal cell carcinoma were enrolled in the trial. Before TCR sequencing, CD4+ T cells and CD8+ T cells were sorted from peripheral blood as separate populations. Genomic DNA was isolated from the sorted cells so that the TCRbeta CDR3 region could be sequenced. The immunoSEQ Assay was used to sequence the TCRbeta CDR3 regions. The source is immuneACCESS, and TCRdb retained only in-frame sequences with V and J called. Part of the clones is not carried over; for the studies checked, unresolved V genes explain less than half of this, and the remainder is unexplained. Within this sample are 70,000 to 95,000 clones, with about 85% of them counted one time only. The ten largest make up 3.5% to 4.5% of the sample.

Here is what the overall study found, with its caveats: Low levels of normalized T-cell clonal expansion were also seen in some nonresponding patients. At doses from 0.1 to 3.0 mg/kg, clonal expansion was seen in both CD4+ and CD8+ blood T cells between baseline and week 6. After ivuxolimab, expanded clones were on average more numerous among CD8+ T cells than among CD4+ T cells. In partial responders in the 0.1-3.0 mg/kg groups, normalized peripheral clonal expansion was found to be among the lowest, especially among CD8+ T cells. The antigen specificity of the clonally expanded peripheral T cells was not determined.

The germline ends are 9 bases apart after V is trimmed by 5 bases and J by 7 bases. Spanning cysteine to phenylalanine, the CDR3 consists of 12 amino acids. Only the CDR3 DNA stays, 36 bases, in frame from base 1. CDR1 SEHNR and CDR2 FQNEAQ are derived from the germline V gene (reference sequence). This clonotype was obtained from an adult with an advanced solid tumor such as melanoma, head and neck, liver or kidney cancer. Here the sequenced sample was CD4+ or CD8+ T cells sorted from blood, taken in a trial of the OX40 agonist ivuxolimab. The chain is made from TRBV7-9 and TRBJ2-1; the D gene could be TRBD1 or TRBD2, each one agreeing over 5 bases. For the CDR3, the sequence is CASSGTLNEQFF. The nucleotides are TGTGCCAGCAGCGGGACCCTAAATGAGCAGTTCTTC.